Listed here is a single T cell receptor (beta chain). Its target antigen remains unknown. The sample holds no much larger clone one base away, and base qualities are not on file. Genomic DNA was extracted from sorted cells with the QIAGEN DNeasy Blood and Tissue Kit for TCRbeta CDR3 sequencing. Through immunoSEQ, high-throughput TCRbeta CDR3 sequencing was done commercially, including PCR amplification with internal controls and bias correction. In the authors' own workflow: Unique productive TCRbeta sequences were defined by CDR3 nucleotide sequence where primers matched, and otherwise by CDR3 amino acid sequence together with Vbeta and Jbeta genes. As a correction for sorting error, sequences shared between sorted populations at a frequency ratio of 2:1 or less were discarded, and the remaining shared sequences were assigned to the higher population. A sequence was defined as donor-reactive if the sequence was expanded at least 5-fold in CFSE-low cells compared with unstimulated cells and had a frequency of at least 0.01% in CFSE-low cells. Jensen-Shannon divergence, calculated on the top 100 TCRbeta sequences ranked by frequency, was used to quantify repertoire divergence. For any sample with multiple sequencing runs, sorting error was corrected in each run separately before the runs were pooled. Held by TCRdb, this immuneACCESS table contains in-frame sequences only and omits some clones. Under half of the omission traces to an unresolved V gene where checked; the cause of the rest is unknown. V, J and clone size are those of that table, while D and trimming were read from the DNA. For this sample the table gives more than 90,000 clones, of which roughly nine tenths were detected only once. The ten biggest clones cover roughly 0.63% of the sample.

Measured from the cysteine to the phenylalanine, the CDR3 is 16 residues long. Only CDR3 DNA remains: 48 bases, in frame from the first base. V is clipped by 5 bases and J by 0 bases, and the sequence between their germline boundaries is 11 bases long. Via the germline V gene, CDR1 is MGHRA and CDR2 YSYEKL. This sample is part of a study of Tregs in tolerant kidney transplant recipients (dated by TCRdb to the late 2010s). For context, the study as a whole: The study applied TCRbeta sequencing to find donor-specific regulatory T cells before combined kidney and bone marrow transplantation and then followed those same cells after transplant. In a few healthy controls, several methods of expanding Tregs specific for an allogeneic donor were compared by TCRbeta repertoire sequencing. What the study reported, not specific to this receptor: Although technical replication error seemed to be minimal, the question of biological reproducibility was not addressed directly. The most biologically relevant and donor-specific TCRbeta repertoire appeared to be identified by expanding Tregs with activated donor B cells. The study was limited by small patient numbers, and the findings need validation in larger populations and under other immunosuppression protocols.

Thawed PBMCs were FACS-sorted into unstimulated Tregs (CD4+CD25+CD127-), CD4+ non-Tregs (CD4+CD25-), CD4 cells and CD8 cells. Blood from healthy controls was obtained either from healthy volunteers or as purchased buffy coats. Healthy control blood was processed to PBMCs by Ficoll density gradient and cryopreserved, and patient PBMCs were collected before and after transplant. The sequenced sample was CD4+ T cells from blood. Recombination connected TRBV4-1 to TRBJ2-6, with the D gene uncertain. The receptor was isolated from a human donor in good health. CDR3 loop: CASSSPPHSGANVLTF. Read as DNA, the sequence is TGCGCCAGCAGCTCCCCCCCACACTCTGGGGCCAACGTCCTGACTTTC.